The rows below give T cell receptor beta chains drawn from one sample of a study of blood T cell repertoires in COVID-19. Using immunoSEQ multiplex PCR, the repertoire was profiled, and TCRdb retains in-frame clones only, with some absent. The repertoire consists of about 200,000 clones, with roughly 85% occurring once and the leading ten covering around 5.2%. The sequenced sample consisted of peripheral blood. The receptors were gathered from a woman of 80 years or more with acute or convalescent COVID-19. Each CDR3 is given with its conserved first and last residue. The D gene is left open where the match is weak.

j_gene: TRBJ2-6
len: 13
d_gene: TRBD1
v_gene: TRBV10-3
CDR3aa: CAARGSGANVLTF

j_gene: TRBJ2-7
len: 13
d_gene: -
v_gene: TRBV11-3
CDR3aa: CASSSVEGYEQYF

j_gene: TRBJ1-5
len: 13
d_gene: -
v_gene: TRBV30
CDR3aa: CAWSIDRYQPQHF

j_gene: TRBJ1-2
len: 13
d_gene: TRBD1
v_gene: TRBV27
CDR3aa: CASRGLGNYGYTF

j_gene: TRBJ1-1
len: 13
d_gene: -
v_gene: TRBV28
CDR3aa: CASSGGENTEAFF

j_gene: TRBJ2-7
len: 14
d_gene: TRBD1
v_gene: TRBV2
CDR3aa: CASSYRTGGYEQYF

j_gene: TRBJ1-6
len: 15
d_gene: -
v_gene: TRBV4-1
CDR3aa: CASSSTPGRESPLHF

j_gene: TRBJ2-3
len: 12
d_gene: -
v_gene: TRBV7-2
CDR3aa: CASSLQRATQYF

j_gene: TRBJ2-5
len: 16
d_gene: -
v_gene: TRBV7-6
CDR3aa: CASSARTGGRTETQYF

j_gene: TRBJ2-1
len: 15
d_gene: TRBD2
v_gene: TRBV5-1
CDR3aa: CASSLSLAGYNEQFF

j_gene: TRBJ2-1
len: 18
d_gene: TRBD2
v_gene: TRBV4-1
CDR3aa: CASSQVLTLAGVHNEQFF

j_gene: TRBJ2-1
len: 12
d_gene: -
v_gene: TRBV11-2
CDR3aa: CASSLGPLRQFF

j_gene: TRBJ1-6
len: 15
d_gene: TRBD1
v_gene: TRBV7-2
CDR3aa: CASSPRQGFYSPLHF

j_gene: TRBJ1-1
len: 10
d_gene: -
v_gene: TRBV20-1
CDR3aa: CSAKGTEAFF

j_gene: TRBJ2-7
len: 14
d_gene: TRBD1
v_gene: TRBV5-1
CDR3aa: CASSPGTGGGEQYF

j_gene: TRBJ2-1
len: 16
d_gene: -
v_gene: TRBV6-5
CDR3aa: CASSWRKGLARDEQFF

j_gene: TRBJ2-4
len: 15
d_gene: TRBD1
v_gene: TRBV7-2
CDR3aa: CASRAYGQGKNIQYF

j_gene: TRBJ2-4
len: 13
d_gene: -
v_gene: TRBV7-2
CDR3aa: CASSPGDKNIQYF

j_gene: TRBJ1-2
len: 11
d_gene: -
v_gene: TRBV20-1
CDR3aa: CSAKGDYGYTF

j_gene: TRBJ2-1
len: 15
d_gene: -
v_gene: TRBV5-1
CDR3aa: CASRLIPHGDNEQFF

j_gene: TRBJ2-1
len: 17
d_gene: TRBD2
v_gene: TRBV4-3
CDR3aa: CASSRRRGSGSGDEQFF

j_gene: TRBJ1-3
len: 15
d_gene: TRBD1
v_gene: TRBV19
CDR3aa: CASRRAGGTGNTIYF

j_gene: TRBJ2-7
len: 15
d_gene: -
v_gene: TRBV28
CDR3aa: CASSSGAGDLYEQYF

j_gene: TRBJ1-5
len: 17
d_gene: TRBD1
v_gene: TRBV6-2/TRBV6-3
CDR3aa: CASSYSGGAGSNQPQHF

j_gene: TRBJ2-7
len: 15
d_gene: -
v_gene: TRBV9
CDR3aa: CASSVGVGRSYEQYF

j_gene: TRBJ1-1
len: 16
d_gene: TRBD1
v_gene: TRBV27
CDR3aa: CASSLVGQGPHTEAFF

j_gene: TRBJ2-2
len: 16
d_gene: TRBD2
v_gene: TRBV7-2
CDR3aa: CASSGTSGRATGELFF

j_gene: TRBJ2-7
len: 15
d_gene: -
v_gene: TRBV18
CDR3aa: CASSINRGGTYEQYF

j_gene: TRBJ1-6
len: 15
d_gene: -
v_gene: TRBV19
CDR3aa: CASSPQGFDNSPLHF

j_gene: TRBJ2-1
len: 14
d_gene: TRBD1
v_gene: TRBV7-9
CDR3aa: CASILQGAHNEQFF

j_gene: TRBJ2-5
len: 18
d_gene: TRBD2
v_gene: TRBV9
CDR3aa: CASSVASGTSFLGETQYF

j_gene: TRBJ1-3
len: 14
d_gene: -
v_gene: TRBV2
CDR3aa: CASSKQGPGNTIYF

j_gene: TRBJ2-7
len: 13
d_gene: -
v_gene: TRBV5-4
CDR3aa: CASSGRSSYEQYF

j_gene: TRBJ2-2
len: 17
d_gene: TRBD1
v_gene: TRBV18
CDR3aa: CASSPPSPGGGTGELFF

j_gene: TRBJ2-5
len: 16
d_gene: TRBD2
v_gene: TRBV19
CDR3aa: CASSIESAGPQETQYF

j_gene: TRBJ1-3
len: 19
d_gene: TRBD1
v_gene: TRBV19
CDR3aa: CASSIDRVPGGRAGNTIYF

j_gene: TRBJ1-4
len: 15
d_gene: -
v_gene: TRBV7-9
CDR3aa: CASSTRLGTNEKLFF

j_gene: TRBJ1-1
len: 16
d_gene: -
v_gene: TRBV7-8
CDR3aa: CASSLESAPMNTEAFF

j_gene: TRBJ2-3
len: 13
d_gene: -
v_gene: TRBV7-3
CDR3aa: CASSRLLTDTQYF

j_gene: TRBJ1-2
len: 12
d_gene: TRBD1
v_gene: TRBV3-1/TRBV3-2
CDR3aa: CASTGTGYGYTF

j_gene: TRBJ2-3
len: 18
d_gene: TRBD1
v_gene: TRBV19
CDR3aa: CASSPEPQGIYQRGTQYF

j_gene: TRBJ2-2
len: 14
d_gene: -
v_gene: TRBV5-1
CDR3aa: CASSLDRNTGELFF

j_gene: TRBJ1-2
len: 13
d_gene: TRBD1
v_gene: TRBV5-1
CDR3aa: CASSMDREGGYTF

j_gene: TRBJ1-2
len: 15
d_gene: -
v_gene: TRBV6-5
CDR3aa: CASSYSGERNYGYTF

j_gene: TRBJ1-1
len: 15
d_gene: TRBD1
v_gene: TRBV7-2
CDR3aa: CASSLEGGGYTEAFF

j_gene: TRBJ1-1
len: 15
d_gene: TRBD1
v_gene: TRBV10-3
CDR3aa: CAIKLTGDVATEAFF

j_gene: TRBJ2-7
len: 13
d_gene: -
v_gene: TRBV10-3
CDR3aa: CAIKPHDSYEQYF

j_gene: TRBJ2-7
len: 13
d_gene: -
v_gene: TRBV18
CDR3aa: CASSGGISYEQYF

j_gene: TRBJ2-1
len: 16
d_gene: TRBD2
v_gene: TRBV5-4
CDR3aa: CASSQDSSGRGYEQFF